This TCR beta chain is drawn from a study of blood T cell repertoires in COVID-19. Study information: The origin of the acute and convalescent COVID-19 samples was the United States, Italy and Spain. The cDNA or gDNA used as material had been derived from T cells, B-cell-depleted T cells, or PBMCs.

As handled by the study authors: Amplification from reference gene primers served as the basis for estimated nucleated cell counts. Assay used: immunoSEQ multiplex PCR; TCRdb lists only in-frame clones, some missing. V and J calls and clone size come straight from that table; D and trimming were deduced from the DNA. The sample carries fewer than 95,000 clones, roughly 80% recorded once. The clonotype was recovered from a human donor in a cohort sampled during active COVID-19. Sequenced sample: peripheral blood.

CDR3 in amino acids: CASRWEGGGEKLFF. For the CDR3, the DNA is TGTGCCAGCAGGTGGGAGGGGGGGGGTGAAAAACTGTTTTTT. This sequence joins TRBV6-5 and TRBJ1-4, with a tentative D call TRBD1 (6 bases). Trimming stripped 6 bases from V and 7 bases from J, with 15 bases between. The CDR3 runs to 14 residues. Germline V CDR1 and CDR2: MNHEY, SVGAGI.